The 8 T cell receptor beta chains listed next were all sequenced from one sample in a study of blood T cell repertoires in COVID-19 (dated by TCRdb to the early 2020s). The protocol used for the library was the immunoSEQ multiplex PCR assay. As stored in TCRdb, this immuneACCESS dataset retains in-frame rearrangements with V and J assigned. A fraction of the clones does not appear; measured against another copy, unresolved V genes explain less than half of the discrepancy, and the remainder lacks a known reason. In all, the sample holds about 300,000 clones, and over 85% of those were seen once. About 2% of the sample comes from the top ten. Sequenced input: peripheral blood. The receptor set was obtained from a woman aged 25-40 years with COVID-19, enrolled during active disease.

The V gene is TRBV3-1 (or the pseudogene TRBV3-2), the J gene TRBJ1-2, with 7 bases that match TRBD1. V lost 5 bases, J lost 3 bases, and 0 bases stayed unmatched. The CDR3 covers 12 residues. Germline V lookup: CDR1 LGHDT, CDR2 YNNKEL (reference sequence). The CDR3 nucleotides are TGTGCCAGCAGCGACAGGGACTATGGCTACACCTTC. Its protein product is CASSDRDYGYTF.

Only a few counts were recorded for this clone. This chain links TRBV6-6 with TRBJ2-7, with D possibly being TRBD2 (5 bases). Germline V gene sequence: CDR1 MNHNY, CDR2 SVGAGI (reference sequence). The CDR3 has 15 residues. The V end lost 2 bases, the J end lost 0 bases, and 11 bases lay between the germline ends. The DNA of the CDR3 is TGTGCCAGCAGTTACAATCCGGGAAGCTCCTACGAGCAGTACGTC. Translating it yields CASSYNPGSSYEQYV.

J is TRBJ2-7 and V is TRBV14; unclear D gene. This CDR3 region has 14 residues. Germline lookup yields CDR1 SGHDN and CDR2 FVKESK. The V end was cut by 4 bases, the J end by 0 bases, with 10 bases between. CDR3 coding DNA: TGTGCCAGCAGCCCACTATTCGACTCCTACGAGCAGTACTTC. It specifies CASSPLFDSYEQYF.

The chain employs TRBV4-1 and TRBJ2-7; 7 bases line up with TRBD1. This CDR3 has 13 residues. V was clipped by 5 bases and J by 5 bases; unmatched bases: 6. Per germline, CDR1 MGHRA and CDR2 YSYEKL. This CDR3 reads CASSLTGTDEQYF. The CDR3 DNA follows: TGCGCCAGCAGCTTAACGGGGACAGACGAGCAGTACTTC.

The chain combines TRBV9 with TRBJ2-7, with TRBD1 matching 7 bases. The CDR3 is 13 amino acids. Germline V gene lookup returns CDR1 SGDLS and CDR2 YYNGEE. Trimming took 4 bases from V and 3 from J; bases not matched to a gene: 4. The CDR3 sequence is CASSPGGSYEQYF. The CDR3 region has the DNA TGTGCCAGCAGCCCAGGGGGTAGCTACGAGCAGTACTTC.

The gene calls are TRBV7-8 and TRBJ2-5; 11 bases fit TRBD2. The J segment lost 3 bases and the V segment lost 2 bases, leaving 2 bases of the junction unmatched. Germline values: CDR1 SGHVS, CDR2 FQNEAQ. The CDR3 length is 15 residues. The CDR3 protein is CASSLLAGGKETQYF. CDR3 DNA sequence: TGTGCCAGCAGCTTACTAGCGGGGGGCAAAGAGACCCAGTACTTC.

This chain joins TRBV7-2 and TRBJ2-3; D perhaps matches TRBD2 (6 bases). CDR3 length equals 14 residues. V lost 5 bases and J lost 2, with 11 bases in between. CDR1 is SGHTA, CDR2 FQGNSA, per germline. CDR3 amino acids: CASSQWRDTDTQYF. The CDR3 nucleotides read TGTGCCAGCAGCCAGTGGAGGGACACAGATACGCAGTATTTT.

V usage is TRBV7-9 and J usage is TRBJ1-4, with D possibly TRBD1 on 5 matching bases. This CDR3 region has 14 residues. V was clipped by 5 bases and J by 8 bases, with 15 bases between them. The V gene's germline CDR1 is SEHNR and CDR2 FQNEAQ (reference sequence). The CDR3 nucleotides read TGTGCCAGCAGCCCACTCGACAGAACCGAAAAACTGTTTTTT. Translated: CASSPLDRTEKLFF.